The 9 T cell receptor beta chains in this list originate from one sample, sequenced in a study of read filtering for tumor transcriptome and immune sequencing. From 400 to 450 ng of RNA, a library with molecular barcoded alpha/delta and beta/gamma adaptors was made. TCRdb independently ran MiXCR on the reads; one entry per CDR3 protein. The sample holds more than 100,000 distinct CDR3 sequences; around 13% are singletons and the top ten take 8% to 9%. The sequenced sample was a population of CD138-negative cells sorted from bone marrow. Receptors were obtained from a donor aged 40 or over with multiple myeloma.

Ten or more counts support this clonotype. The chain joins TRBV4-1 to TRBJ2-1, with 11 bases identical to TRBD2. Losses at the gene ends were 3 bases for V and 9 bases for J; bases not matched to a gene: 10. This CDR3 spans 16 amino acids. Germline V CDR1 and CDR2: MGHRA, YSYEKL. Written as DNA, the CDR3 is TGCGCCAGCAGCCACCCAGGGACTAGCGGCTTCGGTGAGCAGTTCTTC. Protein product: CASSHPGTSGFGEQFF.

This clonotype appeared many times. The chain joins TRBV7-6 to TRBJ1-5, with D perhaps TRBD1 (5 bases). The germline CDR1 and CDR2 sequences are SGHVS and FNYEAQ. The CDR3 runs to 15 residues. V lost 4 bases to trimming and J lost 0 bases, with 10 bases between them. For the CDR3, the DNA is TGTGCCAGCAGCTCCGGGGGTAATAGCAATCAGCCCCAGCATTTT. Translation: CASSSGGNSNQPQHF. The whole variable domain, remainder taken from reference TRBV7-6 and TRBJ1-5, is GAGVSQSPRYKVTKRGQDVALRCDPISGHVSLYWYRQALGQGPEFLTYFNYEAQQDKSGLPNDRFSAERPEGSISTLTIQRTEQRDSAMYRCASSSGGNSNQPQHFGDGTRLSIL.

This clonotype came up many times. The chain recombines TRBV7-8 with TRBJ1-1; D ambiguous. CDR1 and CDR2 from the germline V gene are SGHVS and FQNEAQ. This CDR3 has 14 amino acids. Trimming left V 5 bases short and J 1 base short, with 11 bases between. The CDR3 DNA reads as TGTGCCAGCAGCCCATGGGAACCGAACACTGAAGCTTTCTTT. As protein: CASSPWEPNTEAFF.

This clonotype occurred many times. CDR3 amino acids: CASSSVFLAGGGGELFF. In DNA form, the CDR3 reads TGTGCCAGCAGTTCAGTGTTTCTAGCGGGAGGGGGCGGGGAGCTGTTTTTT. The chain uses TRBV12-3 or TRBV12-4 and TRBJ2-2; 12 nucleotides match TRBD2. This CDR3 is built from 17 residues. J gave up 7 bases and V 4 bases, and 10 bases lay outside the gene matches.

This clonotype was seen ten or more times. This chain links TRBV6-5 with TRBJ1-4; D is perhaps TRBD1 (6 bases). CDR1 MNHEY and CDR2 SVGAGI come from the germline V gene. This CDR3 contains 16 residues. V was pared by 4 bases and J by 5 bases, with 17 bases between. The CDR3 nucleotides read TGTGCCAGCAGTTTCCTTACGGGGGGGCGGAATGAAAAACTGTTTTTT. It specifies CASSFLTGGRNEKLFF.

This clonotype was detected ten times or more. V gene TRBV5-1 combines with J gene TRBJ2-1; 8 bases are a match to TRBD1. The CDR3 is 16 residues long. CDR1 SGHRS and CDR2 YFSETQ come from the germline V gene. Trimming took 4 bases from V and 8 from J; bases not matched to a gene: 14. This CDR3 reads CASSELRTGTVHEQFF. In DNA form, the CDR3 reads TGCGCCAGCAGCGAGCTGAGGACAGGGACGGTCCATGAGCAGTTCTTC.

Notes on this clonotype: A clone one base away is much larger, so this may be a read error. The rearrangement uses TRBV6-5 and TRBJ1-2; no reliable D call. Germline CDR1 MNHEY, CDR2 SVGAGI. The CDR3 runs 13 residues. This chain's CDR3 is CAGSTGRLYGYTF. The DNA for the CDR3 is TGTGCCGGCAGCACCGGGAGACTCTATGGCTACACCTTC.

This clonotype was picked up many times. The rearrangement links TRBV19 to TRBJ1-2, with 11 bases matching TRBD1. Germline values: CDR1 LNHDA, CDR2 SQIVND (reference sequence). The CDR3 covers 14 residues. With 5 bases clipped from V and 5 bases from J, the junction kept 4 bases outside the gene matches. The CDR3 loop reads CASSLDRGRYGYTF. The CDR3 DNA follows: TGTGCCAGTAGTTTGGACAGGGGGCGATATGGCTACACCTTC.

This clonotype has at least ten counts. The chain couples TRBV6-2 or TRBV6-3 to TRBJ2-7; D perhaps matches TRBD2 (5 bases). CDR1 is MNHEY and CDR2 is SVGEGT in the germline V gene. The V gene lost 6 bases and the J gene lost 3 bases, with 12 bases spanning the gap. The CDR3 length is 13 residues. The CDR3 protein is CASSYGRNYEQYF. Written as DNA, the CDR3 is TGTGCCAGCAGCTATGGGAGAAACTACGAGCAGTACTTC.